This is a list of T cell receptor beta chains from one sample in a study of cytomegalovirus exposure and HLA in healthy donors. Sequencing was performed with immunoSEQ multiplex PCR; in TCRdb, only in-frame clones are kept and a portion is missing. The repertoire has tens of thousands of clones, 70% to 85% of them found once; the top ten carry roughly a tenth. The sequenced sample was PBMCs. The receptor source for this set is a woman between 18 and 30 years old in good health and CMV-seropositive. Both conserved end residues are part of each CDR3.

v_call cdr3_aa
TRBV2 CASSEGRSTDTQYF
TRBV19 CASSTRDMANVLTF
TRBV18 CASSPGDRMNTEAFF
TRBV13 CASSFRTGPSYEQYF
TRBV27 CASTPWQGQGAHYGYTF
TRBV5-1 CASSLLAGAGYNEQFF
TRBV27 CASSSTGTQGRYF
TRBV6-1 CASRVSGVGYTF
TRBV6-6 CASSPSGGWGEQFF
TRBV27 CASSPGRAGKVKYEQYF
TRBV5-1 CASSFLSGREYTGELFF
TRBV6-1 CASSEGTGRVGELFF
TRBV5-8 CASSEGQGAADEQYF
TRBV19 CASSDRTGNSPLHF
TRBV19 CASHGGTRYGYTF
TRBV6-1 CASRQSQETQYF
TRBV6-4 CASSDSFDTVAEAFF
TRBV7-6 CASSTTGTGVQETQYF
TRBV6-5 CASSRYNEQFF